This is a list of T cell receptor beta chains from one sample in a study of shared clonotypes between healthy human individuals. The data were produced by immunoSEQ multiplex PCR, yet TCRdb's version contains in-frame clones alone and is incomplete. The sample includes around 600,000 clones, approximately 97% of them seen just once. The source material was naive CD4+ T cells sorted from blood. The receptors here all came from a woman younger than 45 in good health. CDR3s include the opening cysteine and the closing phenylalanine or tryptophan. Each record gives: CDR3 protein, CDR3 DNA, V gene, clone size, D gene, J gene. The D gene is left open where the match is weak. Where a row states a size, it is once, few, many or the class of an expanded clone; other rows omit it.

CATSRGDRDVRNTIYF	TGTGCCACCAGCAGGGGGGACAGGGATGTTAGAAACACCATATATTTT	TRBV15	-	TRBD1	TRBJ1-3
CASSLAGVNTGELFF	TGCGCCAGCAGCTTGGCCGGGGTGAACACCGGGGAGCTGTTTTTT	TRBV5-1	-	-	TRBJ2-2
CASSHADKKYEQYF	TGTGCCAGCAGCCACGCCGACAAGAAGTACGAGCAGTACTTC	TRBV16	-	-	TRBJ2-7
CASSQEGTVPNEKLFF	TGCGCCAGCAGCCAAGAGGGGACAGTTCCCAATGAAAAACTGTTTTTT	TRBV4-1	-	TRBD1	TRBJ1-4
CASTTPGGGVNTEAFF	TGTGCCAGCACTACCCCGGGAGGGGGGGTGAACACTGAAGCTTTCTTT	TRBV2	once	-	TRBJ1-1
CASSQWTPNYGYTF	TGCGCCAGCAGTCAATGGACACCAAACTATGGCTACACCTTC	TRBV23-1	-	-	TRBJ1-2
CASSLVEEQYF	TGTGCCAGCAGCTTAGTGGAGGAGCAGTACTTC	TRBV7-9	-	-	TRBJ2-7
CASSSDKSMNTEAFF	TGCGCCAGCAGCTCCGACAAGTCGATGAACACTGAAGCTTTCTTT	TRBV5-1	-	-	TRBJ1-1
CASSSSGNTDTQYF	TGTGCCAGCAGCTCTAGCGGGAACACAGATACGCAGTATTTT	TRBV7-9	-	TRBD2	TRBJ2-3
CASSHLAAGEYEQYF	TGCGCCAGCAGCCACCTTGCTGCGGGAGAGTACGAGCAGTACTTC	TRBV4-1	few	TRBD2	TRBJ2-7
CASSLHRGRTSTTNEKLFF	TGTGCCAGCAGCTTACATAGAGGTAGGACATCGACAACTAATGAAAAACTGTTTTTT	TRBV11-2	-	-	TRBJ1-4
CASSPGTGNQPQHF	TGTGCCAGCAGCCCCGGGACAGGGAATCAGCCCCAGCATTTT	TRBV5-5	-	TRBD1	TRBJ1-5
CASSLEFQSQHF	TGTGCCAGCAGCTTGGAGTTCCAGAGCCAGCATTTT	TRBV5-8	-	-	TRBJ1-5
CASSPGLGRNEQFF	TGCGCCAGCAGCCCGGGACTAGGGCGTAATGAGCAGTTCTTC	TRBV5-1	-	TRBD2	TRBJ2-1
CASSPDGAAQYF	TGTGCCAGCTCCCCAGACGGGGCGGCGCAGTATTTT	TRBV9	once	-	TRBJ2-3
CASSYNSEAFF	TGTGCCAGCAGTTATAACAGTGAAGCTTTCTTT	TRBV6-5	-	-	TRBJ1-1
CAWSVLGYSSGANVLTF	TGTGCCTGGAGTGTATTGGGGTACAGCTCTGGGGCCAACGTCCTGACTTTC	TRBV30	-	-	TRBJ2-6
CASSPRGNEKLFF	TGTGCCAGCAGCCCCCGGGGTAATGAAAAACTGTTTTTT	TRBV7-9	-	-	TRBJ1-4
CASTLLAGGGGELFF	TGTGCCAGCACCTTACTAGCGGGAGGTGGTGGGGAGCTGTTTTTT	TRBV6-6	-	TRBD2	TRBJ2-2
CSASPSYEQYF	TGCAGTGCTAGCCCGAGCTACGAGCAGTACTTC	TRBV20-1	-	-	TRBJ2-7
CASSSPTSGSPQETQYF	TGTGCCAGCAGTAGTCCGACTAGCGGGAGTCCTCAAGAGACCCAGTACTTC	TRBV27	-	TRBD2	TRBJ2-5
CASSGRRAGTYEQYF	TGTGCCAGCAGCGGGCGGCGAGCGGGGACCTACGAGCAGTACTTC	TRBV9	-	TRBD2	TRBJ2-7
CASSLGFGQPQHF	TGTGCCAGCAGTTTGGGGTTCGGACAGCCCCAGCATTTT	TRBV28	-	-	TRBJ1-5
CASSQRMGLGRNEQFF	TGTGCCAGCAGCCAGAGGATGGGACTAGGTAGAAATGAGCAGTTCTTC	TRBV14	-	TRBD2	TRBJ2-1
CASSPVTGAYEQYF	TGTGCCAGCTCACCTGTGACAGGGGCCTACGAGCAGTACTTC	TRBV18	-	TRBD1	TRBJ2-7
CASGGRLNTGELFF	TGTGCCAGCGGCGGGCGGTTGAACACCGGGGAGCTGTTTTTT	TRBV6-6	-	-	TRBJ2-2
CASSNGRGLDQNEQFF	TGTGCCAGCAGCAACGGACGCGGACTGGATCAAAATGAGCAGTTCTTC	TRBV21-1	-	-	TRBJ2-1
CASSPDIQNTEAFF	TGTGCCAGCTCACCCGACATACAGAACACTGAAGCTTTCTTT	TRBV18	few	-	TRBJ1-1
CASRSRGSSPLHF	TGTGCCAGCAGATCTCGGGGAAGTTCACCCCTCCACTTT	TRBV6-5	-	-	TRBJ1-6
CASSLLLSGQAFHEQYF	TGTGCCAGCAGCTTGCTTCTTTCGGGACAGGCTTTCCACGAGCAGTACTTC	TRBV5-6	-	TRBD1	TRBJ2-7
CASSLQANQPQHF	TGTGCCAGCAGCTTACAGGCGAATCAGCCCCAGCATTTT	TRBV7-2	once	-	TRBJ1-5
CASSFSVPGPAGLTYEQYF	TGTGCCAGCAGCTTCTCGGTTCCTGGTCCCGCCGGTCTCACCTACGAGCAGTACTTC	TRBV5-4	once	-	TRBJ2-7
CASSLKLAGVETQYF	TGTGCCAGCAGCTTGAAGCTAGCGGGAGTTGAGACCCAGTACTTC	TRBV5-4	-	TRBD2	TRBJ2-5
CASSPLAGGPETQYF	TGTGCCAGTAGTCCCTTAGCGGGAGGGCCGGAGACCCAGTACTTC	TRBV19	-	TRBD2	TRBJ2-5
CASSQVLGGDQQETQYF	TGTGCCAGCAGCCAGGTCCTCGGAGGAGACCAACAAGAGACCCAGTACTTC	TRBV4-2	-	-	TRBJ2-5
CASRQSPGLAGTDTQYF	TGTGCCAGCAGGCAGAGCCCCGGACTAGCGGGAACAGATACGCAGTATTTT	TRBV9	once	TRBD2	TRBJ2-3
CASSRAISPGSTNEKLFF	TGTGCCAGCAGCCGGGCCATTAGTCCGGGTTCAACTAATGAAAAACTGTTTTTT	TRBV5-8	-	-	TRBJ1-4
CASSETRASGRITQYF	TGTGCCAGCAGTGAGACGAGGGCTAGCGGGAGGATTACGCAGTATTTT	TRBV25-1	-	TRBD2	TRBJ2-3